The 21 T cell receptor beta chains in this list originate from one sample, sequenced in a study of blood T cell repertoires in COVID-19. Repertoires were generated with immunoSEQ multiplex PCR, while TCRdb's copy carries only in-frame clones and drops some. The sample records about 81,000 clones, 75% to 90% being singletons. The specimen sequenced was peripheral blood. All receptors come from a man in his sixties or seventies with active or convalescent COVID-19.

The J gene is TRBJ2-3, the V gene TRBV7-3; 7 bases are a match to TRBD2. The CDR3 covers 14 residues. Germline assignment: CDR1 SGHTA and CDR2 FQGTGA. The V and J ends lost 7 bases and 0 bases, in that order; junction bases with no gene match: 4. The chain's CDR3 is CASKAGPSTDTQYF. The CDR3 DNA is TGTGCCAGCAAAGCGGGACCTAGCACAGATACGCAGTATTTT.

This chain uses TRBV5-1 with TRBJ1-3; D is perhaps TRBD1 (6 bases). Germline CDR1 is SGHRS and CDR2 is YFSETQ. V was trimmed by 3 bases and J by 0 bases, leaving 28 bases between them. The CDR3 loop spans 21 amino acids. CDR3: CASSSYSSPTATGTSGNTIYF. DNA of the CDR3: TGCGCCAGCAGCTCGTACTCCTCACCGACCGCGACAGGCACCTCTGGAAACACCATATATTTT. Together with reference TRBV5-1 and TRBJ1-3, the CDR3 gives the full variable domain: KAGVTQTPRYLIKTRGQQVTLSCSPISGHRSVSWYQQTPGQGLQFLFEYFSETQRNKGNFPGRFSGRQFSNSRSEMNVSTLELGDSALYLCASSSYSSPTATGTSGNTIYFGEGSWLTVV.

For the CDR3, the DNA is TGTGCCACCCGCAACGGTGGCACTGAAGCTTTCTTT. As protein: CATRNGGTEAFF. The chain combines TRBV28 with TRBJ1-1, with D unclear. The CDR3 runs 12 residues. V lost 10 bases, J lost 4 bases, and 13 bases lay in between. CDR1 MDHEN and CDR2 SYDVKM come from the germline V gene. The whole variable domain, remainder taken from reference TRBV28 and TRBJ1-1, is DVKVTQSSRYLVKRTGEKVFLECVQDMDHENMFWYRQDPGLGLRLIYFSYDVKMKEKGDIPEGYSVSREKKERFSLILESASTNQTSMYLCATRNGGTEAFFGQGTRLTVV.

This chain uses TRBV12-3 or TRBV12-4 with TRBJ2-7; D may be TRBD1 (6 bases). Trimming removed 8 bases at V and 5 bases at J, with 13 bases between. The CDR3 consists of 12 residues. CDR3 amino acids: CASRQAVNEQYF. In DNA, the CDR3 is TGTGCCAGCCGACAGGCAGTGAACGAGCAGTACTTC.

This rearrangement joins TRBV21-1 to TRBJ1-2. TRBV21-1 is given as a pseudogene. The length of the CDR3 is 13 residues. The CDR3 reads CARARGWAWGYTF. The CDR3 DNA reads TGTGCCAGGGCTAGAGGGTGGGCTTGGGGCTACACCTTC.

The rearrangement links TRBV6-5 to TRBJ1-1, with D possibly matching TRBD1 (5 bases). Germline CDR1 and CDR2: MNHEY and SVGAGI. Trimming stripped 6 bases from V and 1 base from J, with 12 bases between. This CDR3 spans 14 amino acids. CDR3: CASRDVGENTEAFF. The CDR3 region has the DNA TGTGCCAGCAGGGATGTAGGGGAGAACACTGAAGCTTTCTTT.

The chain combines TRBV19 with TRBJ2-1, with 9 bases lining up with TRBD2. The CDR3 runs to 16 residues. From germline, CDR1 is LNHDA and CDR2 SQIVND (reference sequence). V gave up 7 bases and J gave up 10 bases; unmatched junction bases: 17. DNA for the CDR3: TGTGCCAGTACCCCCACCCGCGGGGGGGCCCCAGGGGAGCAGTTCTTC. Its translation: CASTPTRGGAPGEQFF.

The rearrangement joins TRBV5-1 to TRBJ2-3; 8 nucleotides align to TRBD1. Germline CDR1 reads SGHRS; CDR2 reads YFSETQ. The CDR3 is made up of 14 amino acids. Trimming cost V 3 bases and J 8 bases; bases outside gene matches: 8. The CDR3 DNA reads as TGCGCCAGCAGCTCCCAGGGGGCCCAGGGTACGCAGTATTTT. Translating it yields CASSSQGAQGTQYF. The full variable domain, its missing parts supplied by reference TRBV5-1 and TRBJ2-3, is KAGVTQTPRYLIKTRGQQVTLSCSPISGHRSVSWYQQTPGQGLQFLFEYFSETQRNKGNFPGRFSGRQFSNSRSEMNVSTLELGDSALYLCASSSQGAQGTQYFGPGTRLTVL.

This clone was recorded once. The chain combines TRBV15 with TRBJ2-7; a weak D match, TRBD1 (5 bases). Trimming took off 0 bases at V and 3 bases at J, with 6 bases between the two ends. The germline V gene encodes CDR1 LNHNV and CDR2 YYDKDF (reference sequence). The CDR3 has 13 amino acids. The chain's CDR3 is CATSRDQGYEQYF. CDR3 DNA: TGTGCCACCAGCAGAGATCAGGGCTACGAGCAGTACTTC.

This clone was seen a single time. The rearrangement uses TRBV7-8 and TRBJ2-7; TRBD1 matches 10 bases. The CDR3 consists of 17 residues. J gave up 2 bases and V 5 bases, and 12 bases lay outside the gene matches. The germline gives CDR1 SGHVS, CDR2 FQNEAQ. The CDR3 DNA reads TGTGCCAGCAGCCCAAACCGGGGGGGACAGGGGACCTACGAGCAGTACTTC. Encoded protein: CASSPNRGGQGTYEQYF. The full variable domain, in which reference TRBV7-8 and TRBJ2-7 provide the parts outside the CDR3, is GAGVSQSPRYKVAKRGQDVALRCDPISGHVSLFWYQQALGQGPEFLTYFQNEAQLDKSGLPSDRFFAERPEGSVSTLKIQRTQQEDSAVYLCASSPNRGGQGTYEQYFGPGTRLTVT.

The V call is TRBV20-1, the J call TRBJ2-5; possible D gene TRBD1, 5 bases. The CDR3 contains 15 residues. Trimming left V 3 bases short and J 2 bases short, with 16 bases between. Germline V lookup: CDR1 DFQATT, CDR2 SNEGSKA (reference sequence). CDR3 DNA: TGCAGTGCTAGTGGTTTGACGACAGTACAAGAGACCCAGTACTTC. Translated, it gives CSASGLTTVQETQYF.

This clone was observed a single time. The chain combines TRBV18 with TRBJ1-6; 9 bases align to TRBD1. The V and J ends lost 5 bases and 4 bases, in that order; junction bases with no gene match: 6. This CDR3 region has 16 residues. Germline assignment: CDR1 KGHSH and CDR2 LQKENI. The CDR3 is CASSEGTGNYNSPLHF. CDR3 sequence (DNA): TGTGCCAGCTCAGAAGGGACAGGGAATTATAATTCACCCCTCCACTTT. The entire variable domain, with the rest obtained from reference TRBV18 and TRBJ1-6, is as follows: NAGVMQNPRHLVRRRGQEARLRCSPMKGHSHVYWYRQLPEEGLKFMVYLQKENIIDESGMPKERFSAEFPKEGPSILRIQQVVRGDSAAYFCASSEGTGNYNSPLHFGNGTRLTVT.

This clone was recorded a few times. The rearrangement uses TRBV27 and TRBJ1-2; 11 positions match TRBD1. The CDR3 covers 14 residues. V shed 5 bases and J 5 bases; nucleotides not matched to a gene: 4. Germline loops: CDR1 MNHEY, CDR2 SMNVEV (reference sequence). CDR3 DNA: TGTGCCAGCAGTCCGGACAGGGGGCAATATGGCTACACCTTC. Protein sequence: CASSPDRGQYGYTF.

This clone was seen a handful of times. The J gene is TRBJ1-1, the V gene TRBV5-1, with no clear D. The CDR3 is 14 residues long. V lost 7 bases and J lost 0, with 13 bases in between. Germline V gene data show CDR1 as SGHRS and CDR2 as YFSETQ. CDR3 coding DNA: TGCGCCAGCGCCCCCAGGAGGATGAACACTGAAGCTTTCTTT. Translation gives CASAPRRMNTEAFF.

The chain employs TRBV15 and TRBJ1-5; perhaps TRBD1 as D (6 bases). CDR3 length equals 14 residues. With 3 bases removed from V and 3 bases from J, the gap between germline ends came to 9 bases. Germline V gene sequence: CDR1 LNHNV, CDR2 YYDKDF (reference sequence). The CDR3 coding sequence is TGTGCCACCAGCAGGGACAGACTCAATCAGCCCCAGCATTTT. It specifies CATSRDRLNQPQHF. Full variable domain (outside the CDR3, taken from reference TRBV15 and TRBJ1-5): DAMVIQNPRYQVTQFGKPVTLSCSQTLNHNVMYWYQQKSSQAPKLLFHYYDKDFNNEADTPDNFQSRRPNTSFCFLDIRSPGLGDTAMYLCATSRDRLNQPQHFGDGTRLSIL.

The genes are TRBV6-1 and TRBJ1-2, with D tentatively TRBD1 (5 bases). The CDR3 contains 15 residues. The V end lost 3 bases, the J end lost 1 base, and 12 bases lay between the germline ends. CDR1 and CDR2 from the germline V gene are MNHNS and SASEGT. The CDR3 region has the DNA TGTGCCAGCAGTGACGACTCCGGGGGTAACTATGGCTACACCTTC. Protein: CASSDDSGGNYGYTF.

This chain links TRBV24-1 with TRBJ1-2; 10 nucleotides align to TRBD1. J was trimmed by 6 bases and V by 4 bases; bases with no gene match: 1. This CDR3 has 13 residues. The germline V gene encodes CDR1 KGHDR and CDR2 SFDVKD. CDR3 sequence reads: CATSETGGDGYTF. In DNA, the CDR3 is TGTGCCACCAGTGAGACAGGGGGCGATGGCTACACCTTC.

The chain has TRBV5-1 and TRBJ1-2; 7 bases fit TRBD1. CDR1 is SGHRS and CDR2 is YFSETQ in the germline V gene. The CDR3 is made up of 12 amino acids. The V gene end was trimmed by 3 bases and the J gene end by 7 bases; junction bases not matched to a gene: 3. CDR3 sequence reads: CASSSTGAGYTF. The CDR3 DNA is TGCGCCAGCAGCTCAACAGGGGCTGGCTACACCTTC.

The chain has TRBV7-9 and TRBJ2-3, with 10 bases matching TRBD2. The J segment lost 6 bases and the V segment lost 4 bases, leaving 13 bases of the junction unmatched. This CDR3 has 17 residues. CDR1 is SEHNR, CDR2 FQNEAQ, per germline (reference sequence). The CDR3 here is CASSSPRAAGGVDTQYF. The CDR3 region has the DNA TGTGCCAGCAGCTCCCCCCGGGCAGCGGGGGGGGTGGATACGCAGTATTTT.

This chain joins TRBV6-5 and TRBJ2-7; TRBD1 might be the D (6 bases). Germline CDR1 is MNHEY and CDR2 is SVGAGI. V lost 5 bases to trimming and J lost 2 bases, with 13 bases between them. This CDR3 has 14 residues. CDR3 bases: TGTGCCAGCAGTAACCACAGGGTTCCCTACGAGCAGTACTTC. Its translation is CASSNHRVPYEQYF.

Only one count was recorded for this clone. V and J are TRBV18 and TRBJ2-2; weak D call: TRBD2 (5 bases). The germline V and J ends were trimmed by 0 bases and 5 bases, with 10 bases remaining between them. The CDR3 extends over 15 amino acids. Germline V gene data show CDR1 as KGHSH and CDR2 as LQKENI. The CDR3 reads CASSPPGSRTGELFF. The CDR3 nucleotides are TGTGCCAGCTCACCACCGGGGAGCAGGACCGGGGAGCTGTTTTTT.